These T cell receptor beta chains were read from a single sample in a study of T cell repertoires and HLA-DP antigens. Their specific antigens are unknown. Generated by immunoSEQ multiplex PCR, the TCRdb table keeps only in-frame clones and is missing some. In the table there are approximately 90,000 clones, roughly nine tenths of which are singletons. Sequencing used CD4+ T cells from PBMCs. Source of these receptors: a man between 50 and 59 years old in good health and CMV-seronegative. CDR3s include the opening cysteine and the closing phenylalanine or tryptophan. A D gene is named only where the DNA matches it firmly. A row's size may be missing; if present it is once, few, many or a size class.

TRBV5-5,NA,12,TRBJ1-1,NA,TGTGCCAGCAGCTTGGTGAACACTGAAGCTTTCTTT,CASSLVNTEAFF
TRBV27,NA,14,TRBJ2-2,NA,TGTGCCAGCAGGATCGGACAGACTCCCGGGGAGCTGTTTTTT,CASRIGQTPGELFF
TRBV5-1,NA,15,TRBJ1-3,NA,TGCGCCAGCAGCTTGATAGGGGACTCCGGAAACACCATATATTTT,CASSLIGDSGNTIYF
TRBV6-5,NA,12,TRBJ2-7,NA,TGTGCCAGCGGAAGGGCCCAATACGAGCAGTACTTC,CASGRAQYEQYF
TRBV30,NA,15,TRBJ1-2,NA,TGTGCCTGGAGTGTACAGGCAGGGAAGAAGAATGGCTACACCTTC,CAWSVQAGKKNGYTF
TRBV4-3,NA,14,TRBJ2-3,NA,TGCGCCAGCAGCCAAGGTGTCAGCACAGATACGCAGTATTTT,CASSQGVSTDTQYF
TRBV4-3,NA,14,TRBJ2-3,NA,TGCGCCAGCAGCCAAGATTGGGGCACAGATACGCAGTATTTT,CASSQDWGTDTQYF
TRBV5-1,NA,14,TRBJ2-2,NA,TGCGCCAGCAGCTTGGAGGCCTTCACCGGGGAGCTGTTTTTT,CASSLEAFTGELFF
TRBV18,NA,17,TRBJ1-3,NA,TGTGCCAGCTCACCACCGGACCGAATATCGGGTGGAAACACCATATATTTT,CASSPPDRISGGNTIYF
TRBV5-1,NA,16,TRBJ2-5,NA,TGCGCCAGCAGCTTACGGTCGGGACTCGTGGGAGAGACCCAGTACTTC,CASSLRSGLVGETQYF
TRBV19,TRBD1,15,TRBJ1-2,few,TGTGCCAGTAGAAAAGGCGGGACAGGTTATCGCGGCTACACCTTC,CASRKGGTGYRGYTF
TRBV7-2,NA,13,TRBJ2-1,NA,TGTGCCAGCAGCCCTAGCCCCTTAGGAGAGCAGTTCTTC,CASSPSPLGEQFF
TRBV5-5,NA,14,TRBJ1-1,NA,TGTGCCAGCAGCAAAGTAAGGGTGAACACTGAAGCTTTCTTT,CASSKVRVNTEAFF
TRBV12-5,NA,15,TRBJ2-7,NA,TGTGCTAGTGCCCCCCCATTTGCGGGGACCTACGAGCAGTACTTC,CASAPPFAGTYEQYF
TRBV4-1,NA,15,TRBJ1-1,NA,TGCGCCAGCAGCCAAGAAGGCAGGGGTTACACTGAAGCTTTCTTT,CASSQEGRGYTEAFF
TRBV5-4,TRBD2,14,TRBJ2-1,NA,TGTGCCAGCAGCATTGCCTCGGGGGGGGATGAGCAGTTCTTC,CASSIASGGDEQFF
TRBV2,TRBD2,15,TRBJ2-7,NA,TGTGCCAGCAGGGCTTTAGCGGGAGTCCCTTACGAGCAGTACTTC,CASRALAGVPYEQYF
TRBV9,TRBD2,15,TRBJ2-3,NA,TGTGCCAGCAGCGTAGGACTAGCGGTCACAGATACGCAGTATTTT,CASSVGLAVTDTQYF
TRBV30,TRBD2,13,TRBJ2-1,NA,TGTGCCTGCCTCCGCGGGGGTTACAATGAGCAGTTCTTC,CACLRGGYNEQFF
TRBV30,NA,13,TRBJ2-1,NA,TGTGCCTGGAGTGCCCCCCCTCCGGATGAGCAGTTCTTC,CAWSAPPPDEQFF
TRBV30,NA,14,TRBJ1-6,few,TGTGCCTGGAGTGTACGCCCCCATGGTTCACCCCTCCACTTT,CAWSVRPHGSPLHF
TRBV19,NA,14,TRBJ1-4,NA,TGTGCCAGTAGAGGGGGGGCTGTTAATGAAAAACTGTTTTTT,CASRGGAVNEKLFF
TRBV7-2,NA,13,TRBJ2-3,NA,TGTGCCACCAGGAAAGGGAGCACAGATACGCAGTATTTT,CATRKGSTDTQYF
TRBV6-5,NA,13,TRBJ2-4,NA,TGTGCCAGCATAGGCAGGGGGGGAGGCATTCAGTACTTC,CASIGRGGGIQYF
TRBV5-1,TRBD2,21,TRBJ2-5,NA,TGCGCCAGCAGCCTCTCCTGGGGCACTAGCGGGAGGGCCCAACCCGGAGAGACCCAGTACTTC,CASSLSWGTSGRAQPGETQYF
TRBV11-1,NA,16,TRBJ2-2,NA,TGTGCCAGCAGCCCACCCGGGAAAGGGGGCACCGGGGAGCTGTTTTTT,CASSPPGKGGTGELFF
TRBV30,NA,11,TRBJ2-7,NA,TGTGCCTTCCAAGACAGCTACGAGCAGTACTTC,CAFQDSYEQYF
TRBV5-1,TRBD2,19,TRBJ2-7,NA,TGCGCCAGCAGCCCACAAGGGACTAGCGGGGTCCCTTTTCGCTACGAGCAGTACTTC,CASSPQGTSGVPFRYEQYF
TRBV30,NA,14,TRBJ1-4,NA,TGTGCCTGGTCCTTGGGAGCATATAATGAAAAACTGTTTTTT,CAWSLGAYNEKLFF
TRBV28,TRBD1,13,TRBJ1-1,once,TGTGCCAGCCAGGACAGGGTTAACACTGAAGCTTTCTTT,CASQDRVNTEAFF
TRBV7-9,NA,15,TRBJ2-7,NA,TGTGCCAGCAGCTTAGAAGGGGGCAGCGGGCACGAGCAGTACTTC,CASSLEGGSGHEQYF
TRBV5-6,TRBD1,15,TRBJ1-3,NA,TGTGCCAGCAGCGGGACAGCTCGCTCTGGAAACACCATATATTTT,CASSGTARSGNTIYF
TRBV7-2,NA,13,TRBJ1-1,NA,TGTGCCAGCAGCCTCCGGGCCGAGAGGTCGGCTTTCTTT,CASSLRAERSAFF
TRBV7-6,TRBD2,13,TRBJ2-1,once,TGTGCCAGCAGCTTAGGGCGGGAGGTGGAGCAGTTCTTC,CASSLGREVEQFF
TRBV9,NA,13,TRBJ1-1,NA,TGTGCCAGCAGCGTAGACCCAGGCTCTGAAGCTTTCTTT,CASSVDPGSEAFF
TRBV10-2,TRBD1,15,TRBJ1-2,NA,TGCGCCAGCAGTCGGACAGGGGGCGAGGGCTATGGCTACACCTTC,CASSRTGGEGYGYTF
TRBV7-9,TRBD1,16,TRBJ2-7,few,TGTGCCAGCAGCTCGACCCTGAGAACCGGGACAGCCTCTTTGTACTTC,CASSSTLRTGTASLYF